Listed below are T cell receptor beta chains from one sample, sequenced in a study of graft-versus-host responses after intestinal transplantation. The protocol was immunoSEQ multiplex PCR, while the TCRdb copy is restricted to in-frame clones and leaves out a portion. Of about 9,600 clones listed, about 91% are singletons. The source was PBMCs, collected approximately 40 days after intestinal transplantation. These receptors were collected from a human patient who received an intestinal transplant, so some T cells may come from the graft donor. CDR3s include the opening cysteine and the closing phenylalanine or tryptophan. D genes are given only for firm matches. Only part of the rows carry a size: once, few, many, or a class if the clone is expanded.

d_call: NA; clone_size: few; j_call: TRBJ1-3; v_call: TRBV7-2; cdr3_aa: CASSYYRDSGNTIYF; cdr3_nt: TGTGCCAGCAGCTATTACAGGGACTCTGGAAACACCATATATTTT
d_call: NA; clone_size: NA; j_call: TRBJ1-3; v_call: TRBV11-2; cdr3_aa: CASSRGVGGNTIYF; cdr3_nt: TGTGCCAGCAGCCGTGGGGTGGGTGGAAACACCATATATTTT
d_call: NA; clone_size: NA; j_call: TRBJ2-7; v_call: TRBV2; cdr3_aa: CASSGALSYEQYF; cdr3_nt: TGTGCCAGCAGCGGTGCCCTCTCTTACGAGCAGTACTTC
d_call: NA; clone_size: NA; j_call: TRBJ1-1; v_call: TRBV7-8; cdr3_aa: CASSSGHQNTEAFF; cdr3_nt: TGTGCCAGCAGCTCGGGACACCAGAACACTGAAGCTTTCTTT
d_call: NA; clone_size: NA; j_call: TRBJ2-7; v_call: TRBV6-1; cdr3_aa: CASSEWGRPGGYEQYF; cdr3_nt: TGTGCCAGCAGTGAATGGGGGCGGCCTGGGGGCTACGAGCAGTACTTC
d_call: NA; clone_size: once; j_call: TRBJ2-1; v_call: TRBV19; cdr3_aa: CASSTEDGSLGYNEQFF; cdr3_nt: TGTGCCAGTAGTACTGAGGACGGTTCTTTGGGCTACAATGAGCAGTTCTTC
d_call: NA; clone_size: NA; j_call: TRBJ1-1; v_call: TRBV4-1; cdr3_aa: CASSQDRGGDTEAFF; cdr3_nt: TGCGCCAGCAGCCAAGATCGGGGGGGGGACACTGAAGCTTTCTTT
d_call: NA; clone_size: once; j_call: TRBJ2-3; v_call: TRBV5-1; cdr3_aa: CASSPYNPSTDTQYF; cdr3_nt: TGCGCCAGCAGCCCGTATAACCCTAGCACAGATACGCAGTATTTT
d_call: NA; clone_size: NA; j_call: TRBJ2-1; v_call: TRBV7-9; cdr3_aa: CASSPAVAVSYNEQFF; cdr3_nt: TGTGCCAGCAGCCCAGCGGTGGCGGTCTCCTACAATGAGCAGTTCTTC
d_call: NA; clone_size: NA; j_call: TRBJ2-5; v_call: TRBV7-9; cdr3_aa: CASSFNSLETQYF; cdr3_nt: TGTGCCAGCAGCTTTAATTCGTTAGAGACCCAGTACTTC
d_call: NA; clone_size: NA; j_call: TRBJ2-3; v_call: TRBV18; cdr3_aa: CASSPGWDLGDTQYF; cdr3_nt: TGTGCCAGCTCACCGGGATGGGATCTAGGAGATACGCAGTATTTT
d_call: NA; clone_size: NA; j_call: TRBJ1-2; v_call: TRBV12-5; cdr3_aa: CASGFWAPYGYTF; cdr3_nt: TGTGCTAGTGGTTTTTGGGCGCCCTATGGCTACACCTTC
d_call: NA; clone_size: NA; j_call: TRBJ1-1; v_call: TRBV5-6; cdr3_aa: CASSFYKQGGTEAFF; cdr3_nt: TGTGCCAGCAGCTTTTATAAACAGGGAGGCACTGAAGCTTTCTTT
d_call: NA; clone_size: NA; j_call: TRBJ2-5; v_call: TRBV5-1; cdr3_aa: CASSSGYPYQETQYF; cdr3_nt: TGCGCCAGCAGCTCGGGGTACCCGTACCAAGAGACCCAGTACTTC
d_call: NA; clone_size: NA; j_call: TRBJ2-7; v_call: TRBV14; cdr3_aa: CASSQDRAEQYF; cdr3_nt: TGTGCCAGCAGCCAAGATAGGGCGGAGCAGTACTTC
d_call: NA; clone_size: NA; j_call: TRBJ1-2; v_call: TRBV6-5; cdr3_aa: CASSYLGGDGYTF; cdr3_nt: TGTGCCAGCAGTTATCTTGGGGGCGATGGCTACACCTTC
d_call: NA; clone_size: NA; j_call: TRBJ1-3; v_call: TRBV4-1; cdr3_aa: CASSQGRDRISGNTIYF; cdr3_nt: TGCGCCAGCAGCCAAGGCAGGGATCGGATATCTGGAAACACCATATATTTT
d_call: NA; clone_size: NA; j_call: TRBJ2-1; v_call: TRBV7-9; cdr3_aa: CASSFGTLDLSYNEQFF; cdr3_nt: TGTGCCAGCAGCTTCGGGACCCTCGACTTATCCTACAATGAGCAGTTCTTC
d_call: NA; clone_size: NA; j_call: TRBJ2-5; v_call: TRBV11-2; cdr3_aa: CASTLGLGQETQYF; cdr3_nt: TGTGCCAGCACCCTAGGTCTAGGGCAAGAGACCCAGTACTTC
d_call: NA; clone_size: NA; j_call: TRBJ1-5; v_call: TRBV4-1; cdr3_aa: CASSHPGVSGNQPQHF; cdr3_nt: TGCGCCAGCAGCCACCCCGGGGTTTCTGGCAATCAGCCCCAGCATTTT
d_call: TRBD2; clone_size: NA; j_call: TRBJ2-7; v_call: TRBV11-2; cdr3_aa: CASSLGSGGLSYEQYF; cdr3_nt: TGTGCCAGCAGCTTAGGGAGCGGGGGGCTCTCCTACGAGCAGTACTTC
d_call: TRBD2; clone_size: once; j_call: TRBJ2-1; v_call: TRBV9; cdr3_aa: CASSVAGSGGPSNEQFF; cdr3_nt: TGTGCCAGCAGCGTAGCCGGTAGCGGGGGCCCCAGCAATGAGCAGTTCTTC
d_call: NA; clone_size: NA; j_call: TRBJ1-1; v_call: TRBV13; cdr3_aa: CASSPGGPNTEAFF; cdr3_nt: TGTGCCAGCAGCCCCGGGGGGCCGAACACTGAAGCTTTCTTT
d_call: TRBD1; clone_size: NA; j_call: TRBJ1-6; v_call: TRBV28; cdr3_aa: CASTTGGGAGSPLHF; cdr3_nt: TGTGCCAGCACTACAGGGGGCGGTGCTGGTTCACCCCTCCACTTT
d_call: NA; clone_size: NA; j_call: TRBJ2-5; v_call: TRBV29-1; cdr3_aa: CSVAGVETQYF; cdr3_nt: TGCAGCGTTGCGGGGGTAGAGACCCAGTACTTC
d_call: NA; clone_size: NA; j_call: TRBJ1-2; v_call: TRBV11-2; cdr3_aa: CASTKTGGDYGYTF; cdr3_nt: TGTGCCAGCACCAAGACCGGGGGGGACTATGGCTACACCTTC
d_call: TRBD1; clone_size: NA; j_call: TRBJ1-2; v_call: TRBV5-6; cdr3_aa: CASSWGTGLVANYGYTF; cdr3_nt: TGTGCCAGCAGCTGGGGGACAGGGCTCGTAGCTAACTATGGCTACACCTTC
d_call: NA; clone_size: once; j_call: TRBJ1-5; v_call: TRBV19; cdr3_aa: CASSMFRDNQPQHF; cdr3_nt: TGTGCCAGTAGTATGTTCAGGGATAATCAGCCCCAGCATTTT
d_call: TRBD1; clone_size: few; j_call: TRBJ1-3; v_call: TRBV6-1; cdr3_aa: CASSSGGSGNTIYF; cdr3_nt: TGTGCCAGCAGTTCAGGGGGCAGTGGAAACACCATATATTTT
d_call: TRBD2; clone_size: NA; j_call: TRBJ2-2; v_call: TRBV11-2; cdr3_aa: CASSLDRVAGLFF; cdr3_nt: TGTGCCAGCAGCTTAGATCGAGTAGCGGGGCTGTTTTTT
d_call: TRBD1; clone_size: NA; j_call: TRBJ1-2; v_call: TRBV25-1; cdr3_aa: CASRDRVSGYTF; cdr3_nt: TGTGCCAGCAGGGACAGGGTATCTGGCTACACCTTC
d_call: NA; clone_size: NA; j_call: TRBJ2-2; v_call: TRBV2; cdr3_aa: CASSAAGRSNTGELFF; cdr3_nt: TGTGCCAGCAGTGCAGCCGGGAGATCGAACACCGGGGAGCTGTTTTTT
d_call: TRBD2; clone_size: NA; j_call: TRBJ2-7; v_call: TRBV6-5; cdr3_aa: CASSYRLGGNAYEQYF; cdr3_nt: TGTGCCAGCAGTTACCGGTTGGGAGGGAACGCCTACGAGCAGTACTTC
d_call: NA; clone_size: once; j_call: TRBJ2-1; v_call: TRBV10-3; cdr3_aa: CAIAINPNEQFF; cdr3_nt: TGTGCCATCGCCATTAATCCTAATGAGCAGTTCTTC
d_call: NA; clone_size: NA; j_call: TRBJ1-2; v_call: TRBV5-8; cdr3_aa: CASSFALQADGYTF; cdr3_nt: TGTGCCAGCAGCTTCGCTCTCCAAGCGGATGGCTACACCTTC
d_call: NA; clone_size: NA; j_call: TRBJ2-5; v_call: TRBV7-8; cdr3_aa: CASSHSGGGKGRETQYF; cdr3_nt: TGTGCCAGCAGCCATTCTGGAGGGGGTAAGGGGAGAGAGACCCAGTACTTC
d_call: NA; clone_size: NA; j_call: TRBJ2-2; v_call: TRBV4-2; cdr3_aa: CASSMEGRGELFF; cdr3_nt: TGTGCCAGCAGCATGGAGGGCCGGGGGGAGCTGTTTTTT
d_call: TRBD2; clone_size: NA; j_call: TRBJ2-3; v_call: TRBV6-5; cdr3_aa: CASSYSPSGGTDTQYF; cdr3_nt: TGTGCCAGCAGTTACTCGCCTAGCGGGGGCACAGATACGCAGTATTTT
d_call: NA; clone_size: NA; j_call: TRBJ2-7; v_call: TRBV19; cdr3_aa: CASSIEGGPSYEQYF; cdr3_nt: TGTGCCAGTAGTATAGAAGGAGGGCCCTCCTACGAGCAGTACTTC
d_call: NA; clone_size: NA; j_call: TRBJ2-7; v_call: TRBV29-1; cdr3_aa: CSVDRPGSYEQYF; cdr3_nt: TGCAGCGTTGATAGGCCCGGATCCTACGAGCAGTACTTC
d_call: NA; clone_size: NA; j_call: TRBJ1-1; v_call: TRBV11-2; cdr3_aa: CASSLGSEAFF; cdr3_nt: TGTGCCAGCAGCTTAGGTTCTGAAGCTTTCTTT
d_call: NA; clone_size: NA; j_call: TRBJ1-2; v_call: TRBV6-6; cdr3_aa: CASGGGGAGGYTF; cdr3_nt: TGTGCCAGTGGGGGGGGAGGGGCCGGTGGCTACACCTTC
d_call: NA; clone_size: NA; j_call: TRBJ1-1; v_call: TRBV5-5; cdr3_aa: CASSLQGNTEAFF; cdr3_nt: TGTGCCAGCAGCTTACAGGGAAACACTGAAGCTTTCTTT
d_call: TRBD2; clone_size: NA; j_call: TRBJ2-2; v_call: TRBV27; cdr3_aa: CASSTAGGNTGELFF; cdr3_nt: TGTGCCAGCAGTACCGCGGGGGGGAACACCGGGGAGCTGTTTTTT
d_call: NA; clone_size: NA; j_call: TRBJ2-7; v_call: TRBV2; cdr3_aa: CASDRNPYEQYF; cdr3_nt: TGTGCCAGCGACAGGAATCCCTACGAGCAGTACTTC
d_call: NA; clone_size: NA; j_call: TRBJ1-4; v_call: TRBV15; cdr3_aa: CATSLRGANEKLFF; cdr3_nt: TGTGCCACCAGCCTTAGGGGGGCTAATGAAAAACTGTTTTTT
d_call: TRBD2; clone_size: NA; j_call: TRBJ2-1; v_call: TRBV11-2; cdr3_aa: CASSLDQLAGTDYNEQFF; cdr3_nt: TGTGCCAGCAGCTTAGATCAACTAGCGGGAACTGATTACAATGAGCAGTTCTTC
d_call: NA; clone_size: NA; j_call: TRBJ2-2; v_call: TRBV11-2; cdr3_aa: CASSPRGHTTGELFF; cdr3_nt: TGTGCCAGCAGCCCCCGAGGACACACAACCGGGGAGCTGTTTTTT
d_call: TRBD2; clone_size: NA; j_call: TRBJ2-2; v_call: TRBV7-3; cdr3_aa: CASSPSGANTGELFF; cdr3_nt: TGTGCCAGCAGCCCCAGCGGGGCAAACACCGGGGAGCTGTTTTTT
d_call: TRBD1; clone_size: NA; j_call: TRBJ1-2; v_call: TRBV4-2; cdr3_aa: CASSPRRGQGNYGYTF; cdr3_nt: TGTGCCAGCAGCCCCCGTCGGGGACAGGGGAACTATGGCTACACCTTC
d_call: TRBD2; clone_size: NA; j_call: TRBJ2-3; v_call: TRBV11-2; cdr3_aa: CASSLAGGTDTQYF; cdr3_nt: TGTGCCAGCTCGTTGGCGGGGGGCACAGATACGCAGTATTTT
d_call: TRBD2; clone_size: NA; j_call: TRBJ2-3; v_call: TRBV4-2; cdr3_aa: CASSQERAGLADTQYF; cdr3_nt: TGTGCCAGCAGCCAAGAGCGAGCGGGGTTGGCAGATACGCAGTATTTT
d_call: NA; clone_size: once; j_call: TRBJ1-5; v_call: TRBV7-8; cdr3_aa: CASSLVGNQPQHF; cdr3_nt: TGTGCCAGCAGCTTAGTCGGCAATCAGCCCCAGCATTTT
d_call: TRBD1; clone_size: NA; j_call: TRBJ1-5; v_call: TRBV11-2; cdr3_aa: CASSLGQGPQPQHF; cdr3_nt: TGTGCCAGCAGCTTGGGACAGGGGCCTCAGCCCCAGCATTTT